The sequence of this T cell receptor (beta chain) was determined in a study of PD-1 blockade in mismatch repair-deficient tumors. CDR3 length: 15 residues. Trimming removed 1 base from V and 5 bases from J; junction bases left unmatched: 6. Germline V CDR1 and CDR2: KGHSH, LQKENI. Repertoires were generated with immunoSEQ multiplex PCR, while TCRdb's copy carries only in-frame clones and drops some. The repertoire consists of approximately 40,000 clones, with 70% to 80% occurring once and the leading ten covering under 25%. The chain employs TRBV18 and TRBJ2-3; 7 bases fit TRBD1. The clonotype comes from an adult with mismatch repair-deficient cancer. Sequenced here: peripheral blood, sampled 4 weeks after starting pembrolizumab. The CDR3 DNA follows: TGTGCCAGCTCACCACAGAGGGGGCAGGGAGATACGCAGTATTTT. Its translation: CASSPQRGQGDTQYF.